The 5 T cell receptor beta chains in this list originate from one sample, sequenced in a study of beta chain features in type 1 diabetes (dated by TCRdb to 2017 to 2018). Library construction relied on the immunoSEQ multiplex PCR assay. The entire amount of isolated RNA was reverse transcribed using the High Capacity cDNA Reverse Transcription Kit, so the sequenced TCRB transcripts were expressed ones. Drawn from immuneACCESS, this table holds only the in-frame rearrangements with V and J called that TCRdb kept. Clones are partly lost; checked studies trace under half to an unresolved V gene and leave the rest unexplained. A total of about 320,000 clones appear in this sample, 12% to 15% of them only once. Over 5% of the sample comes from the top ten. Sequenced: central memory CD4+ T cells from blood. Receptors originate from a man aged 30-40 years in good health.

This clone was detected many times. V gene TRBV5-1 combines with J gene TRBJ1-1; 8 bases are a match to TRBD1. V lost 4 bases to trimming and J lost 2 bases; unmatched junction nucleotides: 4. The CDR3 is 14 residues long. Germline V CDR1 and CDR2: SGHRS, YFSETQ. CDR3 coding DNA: TGCGCCAGCAGCCGCGACAGGGGAAACACTGAAGCTTTCTTT. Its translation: CASSRDRGNTEAFF.

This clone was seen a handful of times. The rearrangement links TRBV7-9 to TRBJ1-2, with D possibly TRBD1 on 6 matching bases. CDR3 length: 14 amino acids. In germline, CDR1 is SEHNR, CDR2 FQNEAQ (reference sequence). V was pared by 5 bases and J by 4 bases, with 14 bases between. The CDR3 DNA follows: TGTGCCAGCAGCCCCAAGGAGGGGGGCTATGGCTACACCTTC. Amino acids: CASSPKEGGYGYTF.

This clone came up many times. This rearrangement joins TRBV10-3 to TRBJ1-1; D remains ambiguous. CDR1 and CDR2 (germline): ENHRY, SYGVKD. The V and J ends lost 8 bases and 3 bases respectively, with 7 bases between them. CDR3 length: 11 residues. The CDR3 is CAIGGYTEAFF. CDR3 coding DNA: TGTGCCATCGGAGGTTACACTGAAGCTTTCTTT.

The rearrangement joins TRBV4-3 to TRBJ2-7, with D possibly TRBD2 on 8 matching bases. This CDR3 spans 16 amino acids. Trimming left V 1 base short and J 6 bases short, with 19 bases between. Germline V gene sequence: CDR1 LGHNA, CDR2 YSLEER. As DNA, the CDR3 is TGCGCCAGCAGCCAAGCGGGAGGGCAGGGGGTCGGCGAGCAGTACTTC. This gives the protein CASSQAGGQGVGEQYF.

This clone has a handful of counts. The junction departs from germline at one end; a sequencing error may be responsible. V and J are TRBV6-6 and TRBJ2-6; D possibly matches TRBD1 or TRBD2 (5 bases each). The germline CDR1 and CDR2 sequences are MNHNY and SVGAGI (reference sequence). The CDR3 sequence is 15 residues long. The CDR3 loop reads CAISDAGTGANVLTF. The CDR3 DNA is TGTGCCATCAGTGATGCAGGGACCGGGGCCAACGTCCTGACTTTC.